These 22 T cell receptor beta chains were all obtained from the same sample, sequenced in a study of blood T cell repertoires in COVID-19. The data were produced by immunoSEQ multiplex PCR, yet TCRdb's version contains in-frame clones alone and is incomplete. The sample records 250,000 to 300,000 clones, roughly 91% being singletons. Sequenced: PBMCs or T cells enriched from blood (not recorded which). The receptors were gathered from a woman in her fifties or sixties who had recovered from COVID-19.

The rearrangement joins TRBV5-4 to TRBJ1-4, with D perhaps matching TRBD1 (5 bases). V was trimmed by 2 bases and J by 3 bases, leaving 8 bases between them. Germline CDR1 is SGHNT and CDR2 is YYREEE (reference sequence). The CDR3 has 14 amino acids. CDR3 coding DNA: TGTGCCAGCAGCTTTGGGGGGTCTAATGAAAAACTGTTTTTT. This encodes CASSFGGSNEKLFF. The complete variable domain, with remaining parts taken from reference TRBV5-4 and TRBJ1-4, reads ETGVTQSPTHLIKTRGQQVTLRCSSQSGHNTVSWYQQALGQGPQFIFQYYREEENGRGNFPPRFSGLQFPNYSSELNVNALELDDSALYLCASSFGGSNEKLFFGSGTQLSVL.

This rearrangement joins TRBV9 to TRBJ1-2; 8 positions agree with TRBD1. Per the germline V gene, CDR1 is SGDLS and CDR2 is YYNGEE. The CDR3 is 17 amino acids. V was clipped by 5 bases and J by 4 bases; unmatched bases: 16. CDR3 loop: CASRQGRTGPFPYGYTF. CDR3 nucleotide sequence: TGTGCCAGCAGACAAGGGAGGACAGGGCCTTTCCCCTATGGCTACACCTTC.

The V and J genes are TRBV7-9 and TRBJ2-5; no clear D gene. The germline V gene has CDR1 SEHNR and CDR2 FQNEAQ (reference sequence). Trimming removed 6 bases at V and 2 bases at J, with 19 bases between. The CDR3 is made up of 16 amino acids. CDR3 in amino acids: CASRSTLVAPQETQYF. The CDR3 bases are TGTGCCAGCAGGTCAACCCTGGTGGCACCTCAAGAGACCCAGTACTTC.

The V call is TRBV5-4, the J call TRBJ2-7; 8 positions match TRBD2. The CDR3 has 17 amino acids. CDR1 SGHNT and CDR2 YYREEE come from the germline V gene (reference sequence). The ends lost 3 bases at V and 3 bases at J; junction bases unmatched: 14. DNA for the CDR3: TGTGCCAGCAGCTCCCAGGTCGGGACTAGGATAGTCTACGAGCAGTACTTC. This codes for CASSSQVGTRIVYEQYF.

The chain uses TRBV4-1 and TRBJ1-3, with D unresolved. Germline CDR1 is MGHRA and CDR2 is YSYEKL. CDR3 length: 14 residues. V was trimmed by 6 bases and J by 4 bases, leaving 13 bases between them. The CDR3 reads CASRRAGSGNTIYF. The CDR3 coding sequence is TGCGCCAGCAGGAGGGCAGGATCGGGAAACACCATATATTTT.

CDR3: CASSWDYTDTQYF. The CDR3 DNA follows: TGTGCCAGCAGCTGGGACTACACAGATACGCAGTATTTT. The rearrangement uses TRBV9 and TRBJ2-3; 7 bases match TRBD2. This CDR3 is built from 13 residues. Germline V lookup: CDR1 SGDLS, CDR2 YYNGEE. V dropped 4 bases and J dropped 2; count of bases not matched to a gene: 1. The full variable domain, completed using reference TRBV9 and TRBJ2-3, is DSGVTQTPKHLITATGQRVTLRCSPRSGDLSVYWYQQSLDQGLQFLIQYYNGEERAKGNILERFSAQQFPDLHSELNLSSLELGDSALYFCASSWDYTDTQYFGPGTRLTVL.

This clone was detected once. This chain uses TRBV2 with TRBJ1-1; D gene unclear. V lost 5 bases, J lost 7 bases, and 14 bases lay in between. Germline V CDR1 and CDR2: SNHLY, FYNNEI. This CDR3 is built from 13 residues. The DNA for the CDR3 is TGTGCCAGCAGTAGGAGGGAAGGGAATGAAGCTTTCTTT. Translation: CASSRREGNEAFF.

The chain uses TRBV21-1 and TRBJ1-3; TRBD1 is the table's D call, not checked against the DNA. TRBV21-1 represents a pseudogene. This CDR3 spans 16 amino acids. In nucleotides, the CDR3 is TGTGCCAGCGGGAACGGGACAGAACTCTCTGGAAACACCATATATTTT. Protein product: CASGNGTELSGNTIYF.

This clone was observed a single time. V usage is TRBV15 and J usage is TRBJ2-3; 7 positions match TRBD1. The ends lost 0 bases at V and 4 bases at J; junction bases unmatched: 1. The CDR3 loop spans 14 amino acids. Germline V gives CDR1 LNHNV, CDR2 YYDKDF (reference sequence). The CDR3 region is CATSRDGTADTQYF. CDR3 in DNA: TGTGCCACCAGCAGAGATGGGACAGCAGATACGCAGTATTTT.

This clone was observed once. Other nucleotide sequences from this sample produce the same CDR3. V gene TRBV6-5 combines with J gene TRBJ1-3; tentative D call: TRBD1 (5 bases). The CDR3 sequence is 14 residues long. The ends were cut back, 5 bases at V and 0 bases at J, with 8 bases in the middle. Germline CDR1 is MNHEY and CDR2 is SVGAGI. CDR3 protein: CASSQGGSGNTIYF. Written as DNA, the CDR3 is TGTGCCAGCAGTCAGGGTGGCTCTGGAAACACCATATATTTT.

The CDR3 sequence: CASNTGTTSNEQFF. The DNA of the CDR3 is TGTGCCAGCAACACCGGGACTACCAGCAATGAGCAGTTCTTC. This chain connects TRBV9 to TRBJ2-1; 7 bases fit TRBD2. Germline CDR1 and CDR2: SGDLS and YYNGEE. The V gene end was trimmed by 6 bases and the J gene end by 6 bases; junction bases not matched to a gene: 9. The CDR3 spans 14 residues.

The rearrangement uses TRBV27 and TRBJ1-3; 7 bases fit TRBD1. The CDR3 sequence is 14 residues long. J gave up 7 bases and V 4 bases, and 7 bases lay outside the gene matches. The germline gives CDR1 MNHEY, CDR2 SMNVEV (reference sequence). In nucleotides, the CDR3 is TGTGCCAGCAGTTCGACAGGGAAGCGTAACACCATATATTTT. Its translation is CASSSTGKRNTIYF.

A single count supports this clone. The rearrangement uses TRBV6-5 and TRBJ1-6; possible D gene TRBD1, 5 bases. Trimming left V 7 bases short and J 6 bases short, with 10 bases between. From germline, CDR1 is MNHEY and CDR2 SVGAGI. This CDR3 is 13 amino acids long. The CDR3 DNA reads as TGTGCCAGCAAGGGACTAATTAATTCACCCCTCCACTTT. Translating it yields CASKGLINSPLHF.

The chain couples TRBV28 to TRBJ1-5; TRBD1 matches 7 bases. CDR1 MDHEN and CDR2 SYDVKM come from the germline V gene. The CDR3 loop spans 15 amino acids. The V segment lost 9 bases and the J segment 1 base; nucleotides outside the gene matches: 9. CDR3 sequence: CASLPGQASNQPQHF. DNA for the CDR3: TGTGCCAGTTTACCCGGACAGGCGAGCAATCAGCCCCAGCATTTT. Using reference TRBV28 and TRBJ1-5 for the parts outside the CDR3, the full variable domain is DVKVTQSSRYLVKRTGEKVFLECVQDMDHENMFWYRQDPGLGLRLIYFSYDVKMKEKGDIPEGYSVSREKKERFSLILESASTNQTSMYLCASLPGQASNQPQHFGDGTRLSIL.

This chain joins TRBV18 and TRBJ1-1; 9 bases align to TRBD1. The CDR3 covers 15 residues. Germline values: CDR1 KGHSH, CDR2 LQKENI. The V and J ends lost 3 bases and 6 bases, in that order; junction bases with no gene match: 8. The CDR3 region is CASSPYRDRAPEAFF. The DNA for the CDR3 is TGTGCCAGCTCACCTTACCGGGACAGGGCCCCTGAAGCTTTCTTT.

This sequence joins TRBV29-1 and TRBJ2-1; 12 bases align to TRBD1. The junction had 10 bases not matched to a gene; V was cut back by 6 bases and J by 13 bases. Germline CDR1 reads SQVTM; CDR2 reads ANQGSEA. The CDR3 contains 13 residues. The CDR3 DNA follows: TGCAGCGTCCCGGGACAGGGGGCCGATAACCAGTTCTTC. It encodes CSVPGQGADNQFF.

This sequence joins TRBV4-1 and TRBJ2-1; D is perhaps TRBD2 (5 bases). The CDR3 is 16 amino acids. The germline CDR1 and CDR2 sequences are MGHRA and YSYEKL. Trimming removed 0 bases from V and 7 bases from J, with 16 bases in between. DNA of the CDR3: TGCGCCAGCAGCCAAGAGGGTGCGGGTAATATGAATGAGCAGTTCTTC. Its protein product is CASSQEGAGNMNEQFF.

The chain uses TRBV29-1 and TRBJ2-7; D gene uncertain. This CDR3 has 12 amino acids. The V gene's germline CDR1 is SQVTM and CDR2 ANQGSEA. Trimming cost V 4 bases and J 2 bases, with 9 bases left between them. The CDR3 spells CSVGYYPYEQYF. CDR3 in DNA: TGCAGCGTTGGATACTATCCCTACGAGCAGTACTTC.

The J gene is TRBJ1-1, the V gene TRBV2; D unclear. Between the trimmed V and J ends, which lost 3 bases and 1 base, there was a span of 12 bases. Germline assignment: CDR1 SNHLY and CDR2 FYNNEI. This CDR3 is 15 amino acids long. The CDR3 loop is CASSEALGRNTEAFF. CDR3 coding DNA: TGTGCCAGCAGTGAGGCGTTGGGGAGGAACACTGAAGCTTTCTTT.

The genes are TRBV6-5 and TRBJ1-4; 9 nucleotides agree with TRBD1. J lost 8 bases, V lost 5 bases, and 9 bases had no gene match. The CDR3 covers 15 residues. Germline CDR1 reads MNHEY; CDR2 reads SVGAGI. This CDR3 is CASSRGTGGREKLFF. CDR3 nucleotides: TGTGCCAGCAGTCGAGGAACAGGGGGCAGAGAAAAACTGTTTTTT.

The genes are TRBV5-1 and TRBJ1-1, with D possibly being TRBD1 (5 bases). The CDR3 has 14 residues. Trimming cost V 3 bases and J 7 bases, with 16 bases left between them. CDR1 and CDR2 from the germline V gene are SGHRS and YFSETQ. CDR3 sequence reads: CASSSGTEWGEAFF. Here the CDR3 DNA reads TGCGCCAGCAGCTCCGGGACTGAATGGGGTGAAGCTTTCTTT.

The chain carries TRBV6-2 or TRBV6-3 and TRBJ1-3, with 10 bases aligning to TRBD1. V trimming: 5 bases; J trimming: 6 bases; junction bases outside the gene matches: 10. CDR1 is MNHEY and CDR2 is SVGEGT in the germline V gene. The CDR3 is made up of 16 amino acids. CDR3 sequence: CASSTSGQGRLNTIYF. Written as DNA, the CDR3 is TGTGCCAGCAGTACCTCGGGACAGGGGAGACTAAACACCATATATTTT.